The 2 T cell receptor beta chains in this list originate from one sample, sequenced in a study of blood T cell repertoires in COVID-19. Using immunoSEQ multiplex PCR, the repertoire was profiled, and TCRdb retains in-frame clones only, with some absent. The sample has 140,000 to 150,000 clones; roughly 88% are singletons. Sequencing was done on a sample of PBMCs or T cells enriched from blood (not recorded which). The receptor set was obtained from a man aged 50 or older who had recovered from COVID-19.

CDR3 in DNA: TGTGCCAGCAGCTTACCGGGACAGGGGCCCATCTTTCATAATTCACCCCTCCACTTT. This codes for CASSLPGQGPIFHNSPLHF. The chain joins TRBV7-6 to TRBJ1-6; 10 nucleotides match TRBD1. With V trimmed by 2 bases and J by 5 bases, 12 bases remained unmatched. CDR3 length: 19 amino acids. Germline CDR1 reads SGHVS; CDR2 reads FNYEAQ.

The V gene is TRBV30, the J gene TRBJ1-6; tentative D call: TRBD1 (6 bases). The V and J ends lost 2 bases and 17 bases respectively, with 22 bases between them. The CDR3 has 14 amino acids. Germline V gene data show CDR1 as GTSNPN and CDR2 as SVGIG (reference sequence). The CDR3 spells CAWSTLGTGTSIHF. The CDR3 region has the DNA TGTGCCTGGAGTACCCTTGGAACCGGGACATCGATCCACTTT.